The 15 T cell receptor beta chains in this list originate from one sample, sequenced in a study of blood T cell repertoires in COVID-19. Profiling relied on immunoSEQ multiplex PCR, and the TCRdb table lists in-frame clones only, not all of them. The sample yields about 250,000 clones, around 85% seen once. Source material: peripheral blood. Receptors originate from a man older than 75 with acute or convalescent COVID-19.

The CDR3 nucleotides read TGCGCCAGCAGCCTCGAATTCGGGAAATCTGGAAACACCATATATTTT. Protein: CASSLEFGKSGNTIYF. The chain recombines TRBV5-1 with TRBJ1-3; D unresolved. V lost 4 bases and J 1 base, leaving 15 bases between the germline ends. CDR1 is SGHRS and CDR2 is YFSETQ in the germline V gene. The CDR3 is made up of 16 amino acids.

The rearrangement links TRBV2 to TRBJ2-4; the D is unclear. From germline, CDR1 is SNHLY and CDR2 FYNNEI. This CDR3 has 15 amino acids. Deletions cut 1 base from V and 8 bases from J, with 15 bases between. The CDR3 bases are TGTGCCAGCAGTGAAGGGGTCAGCCAGCGACACATTCAGTACTTC. Translation: CASSEGVSQRHIQYF.

A few counts support this clone. The V and J genes are TRBV5-4 and TRBJ2-1; a weak D match, TRBD2 (5 bases). The V end lost 3 bases, the J end lost 2 bases, and 15 bases lay between the germline ends. Germline V gives CDR1 SGHNT, CDR2 YYREEE (reference sequence). The CDR3 extends over 16 amino acids. The CDR3 DNA reads as TGTGCCAGCAGCTCATCCGTAGCGATTCCCTACAATGAGCAGTTCTTC. It encodes CASSSSVAIPYNEQFF. The full variable domain, its missing parts supplied by reference TRBV5-4 and TRBJ2-1, is ETGVTQSPTHLIKTRGQQVTLRCSSQSGHNTVSWYQQALGQGPQFIFQYYREEENGRGNFPPRFSGLQFPNYSSELNVNALELDDSALYLCASSSSVAIPYNEQFFGPGTRLTVL.

The CDR3 sequence is CASSPGTSGRYEQFF. CDR3 coding DNA: TGTGCCAGCAGTCCCGGGACTAGCGGGAGGTATGAGCAGTTCTTC. The rearrangement links TRBV9 to TRBJ2-1; 15 nucleotides line up with TRBD2. Germline V gives CDR1 SGDLS, CDR2 YYNGEE. Trimming at V came to 5 bases and at J to 8 bases, leaving 5 bases not matched to a gene. The CDR3 is made up of 15 amino acids.

The chain carries TRBV2 and TRBJ2-1, with D possibly TRBD2 on 7 matching bases. Between the trimmed V and J ends, which lost 2 bases and 12 bases, there was a span of 11 bases. The CDR3 runs 12 residues. From germline, CDR1 is SNHLY and CDR2 FYNNEI. The CDR3 loop is CASSESGGLQFF. The DNA of the CDR3 is TGTGCCAGCAGTGAATCCGGGGGGCTGCAGTTCTTC.

The rearrangement uses TRBV24-1 and TRBJ2-2, with D perhaps matching TRBD1 (5 bases). Germline CDR1 KGHDR, CDR2 SFDVKD. The CDR3 extends over 14 amino acids. Deletions cut 8 bases from V and 1 base from J, with 10 bases between. The CDR3 spells CATMKQGNTGELFF. The DNA for the CDR3 is TGTGCCACCATGAAGCAGGGGAACACCGGGGAGCTGTTTTTT.

J is TRBJ1-2 and V is TRBV6-6; 8 positions agree with TRBD1. The CDR3 length is 16 residues. Losses at the gene ends were 9 bases for V and 0 bases for J; bases not matched to a gene: 12. Germline CDR1 reads MNHNY; CDR2 reads SVGAGI (reference sequence). DNA for the CDR3: TGTGCCAGTCAAGACGGCAGGGGGCGAACTAACTATGGCTACACCTTC. This gives the protein CASQDGRGRTNYGYTF.

The rearrangement joins TRBV20-1 to TRBJ2-5, with D maybe TRBD2 (6 bases). The CDR3 spans 17 residues. The V end was cut by 3 bases, the J end by 6 bases, with 26 bases between. CDR1 and CDR2 (germline): DFQATT, SNEGSKA (reference sequence). The CDR3 here is CSASRSSLLGGEKTQYF. The CDR3 region has the DNA TGCAGTGCTAGTCGCTCTTCCCTGTTAGGAGGGGAAAAGACCCAGTACTTC.

The chain carries TRBV2 and TRBJ2-1, with TRBD2 identical over 14 bases. The CDR3 covers 15 residues. J gave up 7 bases and V 6 bases, and 5 bases lay outside the gene matches. Germline loops: CDR1 SNHLY, CDR2 FYNNEI. The DNA for the CDR3 is TGTGCCAGCAGCGTGGGACTAGCGGGAGTTAATGAGCAGTTCTTC. Protein sequence: CASSVGLAGVNEQFF.

A note on this clone: This clone may be a read error of a much larger clone one base away. The same CDR3 is also encoded by other DNA sequences in this sample. The chain carries TRBV6-1 and TRBJ2-7; D unclear. V dropped 3 bases and J dropped 3 bases, with 3 bases sitting between them. Germline assignment: CDR1 MNHNS and CDR2 SASEGT. This CDR3 has 11 residues. This CDR3 is CASSDRYEQYF. The CDR3 bases are TGTGCCAGCAGTGACCGCTACGAGCAGTACTTC.

The V and J genes are TRBV5-1 and TRBJ2-5, with a tentative D call TRBD2 (5 bases). Germline lookup yields CDR1 SGHRS and CDR2 YFSETQ. The CDR3 runs 15 residues. V was cut by 1 base and J by 1 base, with 11 bases left in between. In DNA, the CDR3 is TGCGCCAGCAGCTTGAGGAGCGGCCTCCAAGAGACCCAGTACTTC. As protein: CASSLRSGLQETQYF.

The chain couples TRBV11-2 to TRBJ2-2, with no clear D. Germline loops: CDR1 SGHAT, CDR2 FQNNGV. Trimming removed 4 bases from V and 1 base from J, with 4 bases in between. The CDR3 loop spans 13 amino acids. DNA for the CDR3: TGTGCCAGCAGCTATAGGAACACCGGGGAGCTGTTTTTT. Protein: CASSYRNTGELFF.

The rearrangement joins TRBV7-2 to TRBJ2-7; tentative D call: TRBD1 (6 bases). Trimming removed 4 bases from V and 4 bases from J, with 17 bases in between. The CDR3 runs to 15 residues. Germline V lookup: CDR1 SGHTA, CDR2 FQGNSA. CDR3 DNA sequence: TGTGCCAGCAGCTCTGGCTCCGTACAGGGTTACGAGCAGTACTTC. It translates to CASSSGSVQGYEQYF.

This clone has just a few counts. The chain employs TRBV7-9 and TRBJ1-1; the D is unclear. The ends were cut back, 5 bases at V and 2 bases at J, with 15 bases in the middle. There are 15 residues in the CDR3. CDR1 and CDR2 from the germline V gene are SEHNR and FQNEAQ (reference sequence). This CDR3 is CASSGRWVTNTEAFF. In nucleotides, the CDR3 is TGTGCCAGCAGCGGGAGATGGGTCACTAACACTGAAGCTTTCTTT. Together with reference TRBV7-9 and TRBJ1-1, the CDR3 gives the full variable domain: DTGVSQNPRHKITKRGQNVTFRCDPISEHNRLYWYRQTLGQGPEFLTYFQNEAQLEKSRLLSDRFSAERPKGSFSTLEIQRTEQGDSAMYLCASSGRWVTNTEAFFGQGTRLTVV.

This clone was observed a single time. The J gene is TRBJ1-5, the V gene TRBV27; TRBD1 agrees at 8 bases. V lost 8 bases, J lost 4 bases, and 16 bases stayed unmatched. Germline V gives CDR1 MNHEY, CDR2 SMNVEV (reference sequence). This CDR3 has 17 amino acids. CDR3 protein: CASCARQGSSSNQPQHF. The CDR3 DNA follows: TGTGCCAGCTGTGCACGACAGGGGTCTAGTTCGAATCAGCCCCAGCATTTT.